The text below deals with one T cell receptor beta chain. The antigen is not known. These data belong to a study of beta chain features in type 1 diabetes. Whole-study context: When patients were set against healthy donors, age, gender and cell yields were similar. Study results and limitations: A moderate, significant TCRB CDR3 shortening appeared in type 1 diabetes across four CD4+ subsets.

The germline gives CDR1 SGHRS, CDR2 YFSETQ. The CDR3 runs 13 residues. Losses at the gene ends were 5 bases for V and 3 bases for J; bases not matched to a gene: 2. Every isolated RNA sample was fully reverse transcribed, so sequencing captured expressed TCRB transcripts. Clones were sequenced by immunoSEQ multiplex PCR, and TCRdb holds only the in-frame ones, with some missing. There are more than 250,000 clones in the sample; roughly 20% occur only once, and about 0.027% lies in the top ten. This sequence originates from a woman between 35 and 50 years old with type 1 diabetes. The J gene is TRBJ1-1, the V gene TRBV5-1; 9 bases match TRBD1. Sample: naive CD4+ T cells from blood. The CDR3 is CASRRQGDTEAFF. DNA of the CDR3: TGCGCCAGCAGGCGACAGGGGGACACTGAAGCTTTCTTT.